The clone carrying this TCR beta chain occurred many times. Specified time point: newly diagnosed GD, antithyroid drugs for less than 3 months. PBMCs provided the RNA from which the TCR library was made. This sample was taken from a study of regulatory T cells in long-lasting Graves disease. Looked up from germline, CDR1 is MNHNS and CDR2 is SASEGT. The CDR3 covers 12 residues. With 10 bases removed from V and 0 bases from J, the gap between germline ends came to 9 bases. To make TCR beta libraries, researchers used iRepertoire HTBI primers and Arm-PCR of CDR3 regions. One entry per CDR3 protein results from TCRdb running MiXCR on the multiplex PCR reads. The data contain just over 600,000 distinct CDR3 sequences, about 15% of them singletons. The sample also formed part of further work on T cells in Graves' hyperthyroidism and ophthalmopathy.

The chain links TRBV6-1 to TRBJ1-1; unclear D gene. This receptor was identified in a woman younger than 45 with Graves disease. The sample here was peripheral blood mononuclear cells (PBMCs), taken at new diagnosis, from a patient treated with antithyroid drugs. CDR3 nucleotides: TGTGCCACCGGACTGATGAACACTGAAGCTTTCTTT. Translation gives CATGLMNTEAFF.